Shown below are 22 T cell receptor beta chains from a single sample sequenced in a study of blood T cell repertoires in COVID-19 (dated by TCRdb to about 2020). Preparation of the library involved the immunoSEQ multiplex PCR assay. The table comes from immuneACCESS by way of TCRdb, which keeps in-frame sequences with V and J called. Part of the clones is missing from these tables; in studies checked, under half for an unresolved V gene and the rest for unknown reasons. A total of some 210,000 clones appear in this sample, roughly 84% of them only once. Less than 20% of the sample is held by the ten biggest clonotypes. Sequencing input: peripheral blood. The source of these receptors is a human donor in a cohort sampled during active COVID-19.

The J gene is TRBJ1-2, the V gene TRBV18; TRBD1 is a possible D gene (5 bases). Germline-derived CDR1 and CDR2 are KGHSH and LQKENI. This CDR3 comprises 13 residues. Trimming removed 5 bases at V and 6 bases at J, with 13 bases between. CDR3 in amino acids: CASSNKRGDGYTF. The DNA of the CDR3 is TGTGCCAGCTCAAATAAGCGGGGGGATGGCTACACCTTC.

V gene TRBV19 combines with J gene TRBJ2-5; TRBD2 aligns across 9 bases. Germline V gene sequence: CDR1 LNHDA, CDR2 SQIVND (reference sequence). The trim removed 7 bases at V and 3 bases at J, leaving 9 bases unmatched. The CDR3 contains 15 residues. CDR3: CASIGRAGGEETQYF. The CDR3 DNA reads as TGTGCCAGTATAGGGCGAGCGGGGGGAGAAGAGACCCAGTACTTC.

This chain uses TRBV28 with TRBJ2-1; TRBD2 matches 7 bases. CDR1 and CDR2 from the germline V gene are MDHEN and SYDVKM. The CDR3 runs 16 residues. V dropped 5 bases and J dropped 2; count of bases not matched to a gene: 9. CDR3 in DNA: TGTGCCAGCAGTGCCTTTTGGGCGGGGGCCTACAATGAGCAGTTCTTC. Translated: CASSAFWAGAYNEQFF. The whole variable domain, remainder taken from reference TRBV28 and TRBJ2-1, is DVKVTQSSRYLVKRTGEKVFLECVQDMDHENMFWYRQDPGLGLRLIYFSYDVKMKEKGDIPEGYSVSREKKERFSLILESASTNQTSMYLCASSAFWAGAYNEQFFGPGTRLTVL.

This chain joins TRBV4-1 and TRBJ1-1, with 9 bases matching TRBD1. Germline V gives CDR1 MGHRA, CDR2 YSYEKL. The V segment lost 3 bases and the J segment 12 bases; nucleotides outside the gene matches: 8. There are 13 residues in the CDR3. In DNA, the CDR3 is TGCGCCAGCAGCCAGACCGGGACAGGGAGGACTTTCTTT. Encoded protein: CASSQTGTGRTFF.

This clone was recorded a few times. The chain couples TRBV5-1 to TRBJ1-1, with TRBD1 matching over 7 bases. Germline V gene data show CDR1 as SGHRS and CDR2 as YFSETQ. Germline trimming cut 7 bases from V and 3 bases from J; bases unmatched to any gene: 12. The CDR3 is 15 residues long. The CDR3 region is CASYKTDREYTEAFF. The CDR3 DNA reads TGCGCCAGCTACAAAACCGACAGGGAATACACTGAAGCTTTCTTT. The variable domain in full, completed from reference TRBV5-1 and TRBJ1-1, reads KAGVTQTPRYLIKTRGQQVTLSCSPISGHRSVSWYQQTPGQGLQFLFEYFSETQRNKGNFPGRFSGRQFSNSRSEMNVSTLELGDSALYLCASYKTDREYTEAFFGQGTRLTVV.

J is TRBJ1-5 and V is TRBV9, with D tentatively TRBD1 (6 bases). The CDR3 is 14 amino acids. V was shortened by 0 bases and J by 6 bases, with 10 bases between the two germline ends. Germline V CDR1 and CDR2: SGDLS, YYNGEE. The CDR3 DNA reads TGTGCCAGCAGCGTAGACCTGACAGGTCAGCCCCAGCATTTT. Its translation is CASSVDLTGQPQHF.

DNA for the CDR3: TGTGCCAGCAGCCGGGACAGGGAATCACCCCTCCACTTT. Translation gives CASSRDRESPLHF. The rearrangement links TRBV3-1 (or the pseudogene TRBV3-2) to TRBJ1-6; TRBD1 matches 9 bases. V dropped 4 bases and J dropped 10; count of bases not matched to a gene: 2. The CDR3 spans 13 residues. Germline V CDR1 and CDR2: LGHDT, YNNKEL (reference sequence).

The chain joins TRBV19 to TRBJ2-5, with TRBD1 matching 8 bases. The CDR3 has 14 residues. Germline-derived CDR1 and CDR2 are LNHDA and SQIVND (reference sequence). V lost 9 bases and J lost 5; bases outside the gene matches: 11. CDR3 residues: CASQTGAGVETQYF. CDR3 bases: TGTGCCAGCCAGACAGGGGCTGGGGTTGAGACCCAGTACTTC.

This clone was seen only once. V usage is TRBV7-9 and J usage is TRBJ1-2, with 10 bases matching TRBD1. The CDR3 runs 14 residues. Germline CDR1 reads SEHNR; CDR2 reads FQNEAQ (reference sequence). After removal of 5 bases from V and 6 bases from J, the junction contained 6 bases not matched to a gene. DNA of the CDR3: TGTGCCAGCAGCAGACCGGGACAGGGGAATGGCTACACCTTC. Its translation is CASSRPGQGNGYTF.

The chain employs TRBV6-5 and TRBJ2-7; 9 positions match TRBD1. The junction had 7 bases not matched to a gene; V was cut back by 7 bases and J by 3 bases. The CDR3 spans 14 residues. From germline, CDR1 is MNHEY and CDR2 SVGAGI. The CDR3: CASNLQGASYEQYV. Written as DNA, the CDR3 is TGTGCCAGCAACCTACAGGGGGCTAGCTACGAGCAGTACGTC.

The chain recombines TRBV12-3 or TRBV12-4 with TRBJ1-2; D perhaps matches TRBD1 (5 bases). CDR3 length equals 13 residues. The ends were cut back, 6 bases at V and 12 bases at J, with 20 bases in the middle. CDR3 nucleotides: TGTGCCAGCAGGCTGCGGGACCTCCCTTTAGACACCTTC. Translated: CASRLRDLPLDTF.

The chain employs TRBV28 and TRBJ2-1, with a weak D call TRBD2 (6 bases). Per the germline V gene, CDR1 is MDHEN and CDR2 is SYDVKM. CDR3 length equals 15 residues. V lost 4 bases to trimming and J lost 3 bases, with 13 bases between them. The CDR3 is CASSWQGGVYNEQFF. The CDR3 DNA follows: TGTGCCAGCAGTTGGCAGGGCGGGGTCTACAATGAGCAGTTCTTC.

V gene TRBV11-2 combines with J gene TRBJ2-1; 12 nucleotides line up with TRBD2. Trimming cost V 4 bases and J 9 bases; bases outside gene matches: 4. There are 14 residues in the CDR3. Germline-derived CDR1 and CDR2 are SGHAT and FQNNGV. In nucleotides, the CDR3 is TGTGCCAGCAGCTCCCTGACTAGCGGGAGTGAGCAGTTCTTC. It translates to CASSSLTSGSEQFF.

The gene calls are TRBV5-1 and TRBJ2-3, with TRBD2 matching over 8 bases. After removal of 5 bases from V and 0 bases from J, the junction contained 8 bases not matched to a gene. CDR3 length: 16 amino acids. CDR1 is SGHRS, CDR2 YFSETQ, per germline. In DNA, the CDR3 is TGCGCCAGCAGGTTCGGCGGGGGGACTAGCACAGATACGCAGTATTTT. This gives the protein CASRFGGGTSTDTQYF.

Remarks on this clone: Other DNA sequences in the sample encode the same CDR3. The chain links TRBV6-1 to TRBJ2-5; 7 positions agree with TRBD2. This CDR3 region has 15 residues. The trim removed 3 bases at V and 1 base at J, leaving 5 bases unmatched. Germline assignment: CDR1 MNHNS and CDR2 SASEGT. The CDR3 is CASSELAGLQETQYF. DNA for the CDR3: TGTGCCAGCAGTGAGTTAGCGGGCCTCCAAGAGACCCAGTACTTC.

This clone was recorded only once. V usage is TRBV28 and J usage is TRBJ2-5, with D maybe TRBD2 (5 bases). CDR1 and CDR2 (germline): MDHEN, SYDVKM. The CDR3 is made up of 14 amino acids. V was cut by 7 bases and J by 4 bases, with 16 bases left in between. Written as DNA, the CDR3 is TGTGCCAGCACCGCCCGGAGGAGGATAGAGACCCAGTACTTC. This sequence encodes CASTARRRIETQYF. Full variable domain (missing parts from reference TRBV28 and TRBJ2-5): DVKVTQSSRYLVKRTGEKVFLECVQDMDHENMFWYRQDPGLGLRLIYFSYDVKMKEKGDIPEGYSVSREKKERFSLILESASTNQTSMYLCASTARRRIETQYFGPGTRLLVL.

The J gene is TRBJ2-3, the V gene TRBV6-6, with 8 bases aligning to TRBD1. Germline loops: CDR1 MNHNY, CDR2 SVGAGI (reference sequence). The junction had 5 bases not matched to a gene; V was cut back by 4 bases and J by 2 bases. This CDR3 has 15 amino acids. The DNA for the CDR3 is TGTGCCAGCAGTTTCGGACAGGGTTACACAGATACGCAGTATTTT. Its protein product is CASSFGQGYTDTQYF.

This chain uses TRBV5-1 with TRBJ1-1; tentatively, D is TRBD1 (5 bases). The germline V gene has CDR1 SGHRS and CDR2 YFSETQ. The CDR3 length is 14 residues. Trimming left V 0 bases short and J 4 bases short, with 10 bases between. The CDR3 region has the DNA TGCGCCAGCAGCTTGGTGGGGGGATCCACTGAAGCTTTCTTT. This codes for CASSLVGGSTEAFF.

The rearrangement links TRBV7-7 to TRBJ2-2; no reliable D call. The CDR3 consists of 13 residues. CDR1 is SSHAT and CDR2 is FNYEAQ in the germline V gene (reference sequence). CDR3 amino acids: CAILRTNTGELFF. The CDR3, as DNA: TGTGCTATCCTTCGTACGAACACCGGGGAGCTGTTTTTT.

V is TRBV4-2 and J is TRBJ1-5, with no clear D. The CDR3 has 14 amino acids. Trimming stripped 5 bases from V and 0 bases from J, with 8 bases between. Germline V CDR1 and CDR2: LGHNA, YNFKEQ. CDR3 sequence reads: CASSLGHSNQPQHF. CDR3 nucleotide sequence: TGTGCCAGCAGCTTGGGCCATAGCAATCAGCCCCAGCATTTT.

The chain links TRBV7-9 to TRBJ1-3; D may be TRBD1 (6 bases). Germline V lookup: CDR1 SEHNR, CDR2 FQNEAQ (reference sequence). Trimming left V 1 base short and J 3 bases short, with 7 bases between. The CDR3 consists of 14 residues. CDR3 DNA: TGTGCCAGCAGCTTAGGGACAGTTGGAAACACCATATATTTT. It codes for CASSLGTVGNTIYF.

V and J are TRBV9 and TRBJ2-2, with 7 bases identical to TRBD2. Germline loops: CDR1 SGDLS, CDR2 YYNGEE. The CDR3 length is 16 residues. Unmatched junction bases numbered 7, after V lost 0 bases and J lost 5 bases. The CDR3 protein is CASSVVGTGGTGELFF. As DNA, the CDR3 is TGTGCCAGCAGCGTAGTTGGAACGGGGGGTACCGGGGAGCTGTTTTTT.